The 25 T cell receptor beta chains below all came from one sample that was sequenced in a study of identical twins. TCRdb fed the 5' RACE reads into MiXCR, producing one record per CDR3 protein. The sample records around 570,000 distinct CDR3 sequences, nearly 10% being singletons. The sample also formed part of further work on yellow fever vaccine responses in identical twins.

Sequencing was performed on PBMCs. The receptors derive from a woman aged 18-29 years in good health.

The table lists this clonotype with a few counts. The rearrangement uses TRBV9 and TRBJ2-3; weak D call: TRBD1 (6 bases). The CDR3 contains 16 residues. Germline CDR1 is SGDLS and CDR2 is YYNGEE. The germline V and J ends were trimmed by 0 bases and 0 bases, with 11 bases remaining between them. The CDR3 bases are TGTGCCAGCAGCGTAGATGGGGGCCACAGCACAGATACGCAGTATTTT. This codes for CASSVDGGHSTDTQYF.

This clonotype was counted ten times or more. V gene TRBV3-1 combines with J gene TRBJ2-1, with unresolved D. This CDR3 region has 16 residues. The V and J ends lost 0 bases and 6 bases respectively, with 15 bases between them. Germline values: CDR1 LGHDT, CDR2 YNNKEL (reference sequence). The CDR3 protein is CASSQELKATFNEQFF. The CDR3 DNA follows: TGTGCCAGCAGCCAAGAGCTTAAGGCAACTTTCAATGAGCAGTTCTTC.

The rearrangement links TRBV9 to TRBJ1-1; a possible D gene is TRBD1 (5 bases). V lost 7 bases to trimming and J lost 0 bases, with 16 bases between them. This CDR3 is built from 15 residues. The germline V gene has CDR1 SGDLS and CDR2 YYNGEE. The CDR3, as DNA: TGTGCCAGCGGCCCGGGACCGAGGATGAACACTGAAGCTTTCTTT. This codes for CASGPGPRMNTEAFF.

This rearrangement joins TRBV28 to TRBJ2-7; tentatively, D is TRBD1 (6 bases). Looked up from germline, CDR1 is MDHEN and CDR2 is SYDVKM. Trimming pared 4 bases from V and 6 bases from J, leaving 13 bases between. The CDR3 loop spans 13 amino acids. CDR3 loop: CASSSGVAREQYF. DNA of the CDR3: TGTGCCAGCAGTTCAGGGGTGGCTCGCGAGCAGTACTTC.

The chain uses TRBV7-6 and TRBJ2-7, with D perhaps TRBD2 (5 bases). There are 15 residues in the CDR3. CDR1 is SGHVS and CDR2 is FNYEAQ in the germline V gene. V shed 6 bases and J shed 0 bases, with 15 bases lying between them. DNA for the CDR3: TGTGCCAGCAGGAGGACTGACGGAGACTCCTACGAGCAGTACTTC. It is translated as CASRRTDGDSYEQYF.

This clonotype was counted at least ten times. The CDR3: CASSPGGGGRYGELFF. DNA of the CDR3: TGTGCCAGCAGTCCCGGGGGGGGCGGGAGATACGGGGAGCTGTTTTTT. The chain uses TRBV12-3 or TRBV12-4 and TRBJ2-2; TRBD2 matches at 8 bases. Trimming cost V 5 bases and J 7 bases; bases outside gene matches: 12. The CDR3 length is 16 residues.

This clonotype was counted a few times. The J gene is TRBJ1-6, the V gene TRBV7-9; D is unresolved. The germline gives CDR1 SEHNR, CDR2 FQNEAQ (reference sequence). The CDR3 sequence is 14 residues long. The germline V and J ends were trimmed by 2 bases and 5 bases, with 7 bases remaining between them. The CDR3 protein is CASSLNRDNSPLHF. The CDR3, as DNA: TGTGCCAGCAGCTTAAACAGAGATAATTCACCCCTCCACTTT.

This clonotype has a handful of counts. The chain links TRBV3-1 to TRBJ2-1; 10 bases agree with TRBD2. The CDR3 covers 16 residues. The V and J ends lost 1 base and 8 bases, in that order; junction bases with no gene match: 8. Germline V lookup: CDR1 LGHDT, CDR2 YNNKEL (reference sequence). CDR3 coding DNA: TGTGCCAGCAGCCAAGGCTGGCTAGCGGGAGTCTATGAGCAGTTCTTC. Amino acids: CASSQGWLAGVYEQFF.

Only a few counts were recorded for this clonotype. The CDR3 nucleotides read TGCAGTGCTAGCGCCGCGGGGGGCATAGGGTACGAGCAGTACTTC. It is translated as CSASAAGGIGYEQYF. The chain has TRBV20-1 and TRBJ2-7, with 8 bases matching TRBD2. The germline V gene encodes CDR1 DFQATT and CDR2 SNEGSKA (reference sequence). V was clipped by 3 bases and J by 4 bases; unmatched bases: 11. This CDR3 region has 15 residues.

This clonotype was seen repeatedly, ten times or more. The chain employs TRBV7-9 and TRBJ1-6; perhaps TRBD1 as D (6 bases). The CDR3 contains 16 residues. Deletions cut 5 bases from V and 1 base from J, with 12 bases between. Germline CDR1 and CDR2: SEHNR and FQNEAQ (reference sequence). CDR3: CASSQQGSSYNSPLHF. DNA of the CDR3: TGTGCCAGCAGCCAACAGGGTTCATCCTATAATTCACCCCTCCACTTT.

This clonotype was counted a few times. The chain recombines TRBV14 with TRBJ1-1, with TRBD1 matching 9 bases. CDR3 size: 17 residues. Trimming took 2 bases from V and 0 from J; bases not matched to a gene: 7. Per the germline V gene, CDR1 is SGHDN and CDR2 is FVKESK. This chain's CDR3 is CASSQYRGPLMNTEAFF. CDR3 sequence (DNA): TGTGCCAGCAGCCAATACAGGGGGCCCCTCATGAACACTGAAGCTTTCTTT.

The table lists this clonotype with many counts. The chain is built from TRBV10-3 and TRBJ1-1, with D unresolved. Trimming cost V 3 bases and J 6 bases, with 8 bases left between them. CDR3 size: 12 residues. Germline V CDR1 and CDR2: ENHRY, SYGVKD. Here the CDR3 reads CAISDNSAEAFF. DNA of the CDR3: TGTGCCATCAGTGATAACAGTGCTGAAGCTTTCTTT.

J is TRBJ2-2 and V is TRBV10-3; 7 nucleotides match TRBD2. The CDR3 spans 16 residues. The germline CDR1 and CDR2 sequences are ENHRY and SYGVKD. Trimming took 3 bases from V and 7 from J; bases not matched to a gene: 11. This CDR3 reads CAISDRSGDVGGELFF. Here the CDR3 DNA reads TGTGCCATCAGTGATAGGAGCGGGGATGTTGGCGGGGAGCTGTTTTTT.

CDR3 region: CASSYRGGTMGHTF. The CDR3, as DNA: TGTGCCAGCAGTTACCGTGGTGGGACAATGGGCCACACCTTC. This sequence joins TRBV6-5 and TRBJ1-2; D perhaps matches TRBD1 (6 bases). Germline V gene lookup returns CDR1 MNHEY and CDR2 SVGAGI. CDR3 length: 14 residues. Trimming left V 2 bases short and J 12 bases short, with 19 bases between.

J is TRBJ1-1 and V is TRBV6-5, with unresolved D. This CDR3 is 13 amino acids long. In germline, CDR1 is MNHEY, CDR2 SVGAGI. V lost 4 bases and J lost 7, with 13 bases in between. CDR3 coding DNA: TGTGCCAGCAGTTTCTCGCAGAGGAGTGAAGCTTTCTTT. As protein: CASSFSQRSEAFF.

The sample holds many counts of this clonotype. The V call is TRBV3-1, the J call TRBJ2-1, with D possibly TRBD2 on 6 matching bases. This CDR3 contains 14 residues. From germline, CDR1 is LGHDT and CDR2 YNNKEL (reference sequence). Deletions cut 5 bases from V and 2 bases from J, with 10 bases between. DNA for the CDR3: TGTGCCAGCAGCGGGGGGAGAACCTACAATGAGCAGTTCTTC. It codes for CASSGGRTYNEQFF.

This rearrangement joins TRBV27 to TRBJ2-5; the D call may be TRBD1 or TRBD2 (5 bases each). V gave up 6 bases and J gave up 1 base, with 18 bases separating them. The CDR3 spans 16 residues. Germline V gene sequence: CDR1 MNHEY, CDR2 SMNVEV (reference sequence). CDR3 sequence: CASRKLRGRGQETQYF. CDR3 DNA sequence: TGTGCCAGCAGGAAACTAAGGGGCCGGGGCCAAGAGACCCAGTACTTC.

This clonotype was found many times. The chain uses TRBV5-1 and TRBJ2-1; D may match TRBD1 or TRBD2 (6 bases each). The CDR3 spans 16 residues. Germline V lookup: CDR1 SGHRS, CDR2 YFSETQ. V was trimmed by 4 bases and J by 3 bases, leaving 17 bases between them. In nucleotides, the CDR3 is TGCGCCAGCAGCAGCTTCGGGGGCCAAGTCTACAATGAGCAGTTCTTC. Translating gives CASSSFGGQVYNEQFF. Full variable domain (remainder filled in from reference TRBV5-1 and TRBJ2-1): KAGVTQTPRYLIKTRGQQVTLSCSPISGHRSVSWYQQTPGQGLQFLFEYFSETQRNKGNFPGRFSGRQFSNSRSEMNVSTLELGDSALYLCASSSFGGQVYNEQFFGPGTRLTVL.

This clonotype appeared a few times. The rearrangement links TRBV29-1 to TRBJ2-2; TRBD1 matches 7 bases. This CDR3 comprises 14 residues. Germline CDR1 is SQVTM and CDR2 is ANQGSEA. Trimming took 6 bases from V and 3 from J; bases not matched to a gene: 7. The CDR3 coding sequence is TGCAGCGTAAAAGGGGGCTTCGACACCGGGGAGCTGTTTTTT. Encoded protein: CSVKGGFDTGELFF.

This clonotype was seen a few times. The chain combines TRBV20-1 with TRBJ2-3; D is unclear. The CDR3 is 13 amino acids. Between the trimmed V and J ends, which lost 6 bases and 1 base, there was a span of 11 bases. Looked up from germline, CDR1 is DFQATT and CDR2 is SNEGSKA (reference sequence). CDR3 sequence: CSAPLLGTDTQYF. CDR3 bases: TGCAGTGCCCCGCTCCTGGGCACAGATACGCAGTATTTT.

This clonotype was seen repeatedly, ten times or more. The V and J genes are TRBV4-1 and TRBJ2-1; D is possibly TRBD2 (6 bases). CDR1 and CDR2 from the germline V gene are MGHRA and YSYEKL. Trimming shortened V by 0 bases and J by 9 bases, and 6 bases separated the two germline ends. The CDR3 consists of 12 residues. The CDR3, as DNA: TGCGCCAGCAGCCAAGAGGGAGGTGAGCAGTTCTTC. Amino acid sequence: CASSQEGGEQFF.

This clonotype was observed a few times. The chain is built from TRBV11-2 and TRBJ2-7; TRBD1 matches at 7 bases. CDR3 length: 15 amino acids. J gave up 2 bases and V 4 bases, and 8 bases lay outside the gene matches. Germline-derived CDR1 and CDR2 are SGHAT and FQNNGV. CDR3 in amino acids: CASSSLRGQAYEQYF. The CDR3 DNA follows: TGTGCCAGCAGCTCACTACGTGGACAGGCCTACGAGCAGTACTTC. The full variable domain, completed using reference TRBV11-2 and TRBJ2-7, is EAGVAQSPRYKIIEKRQSVAFWCNPISGHATLYWYQQILGQGPKLLIQFQNNGVVDDSQLPKDRFSAERLKGVDSTLKIQPAKLEDSAVYLCASSSLRGQAYEQYFGPGTRLTVT.

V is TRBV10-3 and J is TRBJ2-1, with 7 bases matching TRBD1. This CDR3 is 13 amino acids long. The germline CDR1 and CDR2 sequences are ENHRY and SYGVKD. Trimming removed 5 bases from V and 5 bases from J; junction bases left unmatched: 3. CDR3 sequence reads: CAISPTGDNEQFF. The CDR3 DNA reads TGTGCCATCAGTCCCACAGGGGACAATGAGCAGTTCTTC.

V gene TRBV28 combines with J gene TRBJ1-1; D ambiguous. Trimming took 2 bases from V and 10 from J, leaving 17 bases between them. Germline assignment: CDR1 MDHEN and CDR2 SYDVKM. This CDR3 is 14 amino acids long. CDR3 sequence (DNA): TGTGCCAGCAGTTTAGATCTCAACCTCCCCGGAGCTTTCTTT. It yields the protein CASSLDLNLPGAFF.

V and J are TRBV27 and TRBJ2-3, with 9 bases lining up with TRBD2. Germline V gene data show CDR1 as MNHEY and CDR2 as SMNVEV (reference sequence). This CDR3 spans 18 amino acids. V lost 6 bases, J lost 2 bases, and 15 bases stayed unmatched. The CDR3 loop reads CASSSNVGTSLNTDTQYF. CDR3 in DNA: TGTGCCAGCAGCTCTAATGTCGGGACTAGCCTGAACACAGATACGCAGTATTTT.